The entry that follows covers one TCR beta chain sequence. V gave up 5 bases and J gave up 3 bases, with 10 bases separating them. The CDR3 runs 13 residues. Germline V gene sequence: CDR1 SGHVS, CDR2 FQNEAQ. Produced via immunoSEQ multiplex PCR; TCRdb's table is partial and in-frame only. The table shows approximately 70,000 clones, with 91% occurring only once. The sample originates from a study of T cell changes during pregnancy in multiple sclerosis. The receptor's source is a female donor with multiple sclerosis, enrolled in a pregnancy study. Sample: peripheral blood, taken in the first trimester of pregnancy. The rearrangement uses TRBV7-8 and TRBJ1-2; TRBD1 is a possible D gene (6 bases). CDR3 residues: CASSGGQHYGYTF. The CDR3 nucleotides are TGTGCCAGCAGCGGGGGCCAGCACTATGGCTACACCTTC.